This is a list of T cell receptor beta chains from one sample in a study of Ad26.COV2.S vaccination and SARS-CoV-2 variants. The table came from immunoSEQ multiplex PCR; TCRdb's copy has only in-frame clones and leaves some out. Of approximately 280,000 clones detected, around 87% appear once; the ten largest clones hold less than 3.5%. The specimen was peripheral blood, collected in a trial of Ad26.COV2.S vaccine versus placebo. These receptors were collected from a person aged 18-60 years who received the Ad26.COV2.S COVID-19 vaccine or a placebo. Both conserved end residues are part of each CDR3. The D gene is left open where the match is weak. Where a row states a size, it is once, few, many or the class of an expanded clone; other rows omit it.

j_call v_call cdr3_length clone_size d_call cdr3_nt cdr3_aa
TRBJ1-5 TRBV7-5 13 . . TGTGTCAGAAGCCGAGCCCCGAATCAGCCCCAGCATTTT CVRSRAPNQPQHF
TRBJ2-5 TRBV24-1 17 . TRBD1 TGTGCCACCAGTGATCGGGACAGGGGAAAAGGGTCAGAGACCCAGTACTTC CATSDRDRGKGSETQYF
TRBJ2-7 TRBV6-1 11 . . TGTGCCAGCAGTGAGCCCTACGAGCAGTACTTC CASSEPYEQYF
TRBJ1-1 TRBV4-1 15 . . TGCGCCAGCAGCCAAGATCGCGGGGGGAACACTGAAGCTTTCTTT CASSQDRGGNTEAFF
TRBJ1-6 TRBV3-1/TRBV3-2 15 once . TGTGCCAGCAGCCAAGAAGTGGCTTATAATTCACCCCTCCACTTT CASSQEVAYNSPLHF
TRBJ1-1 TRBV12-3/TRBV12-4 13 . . TGTGCCAGCAGAGGACACATGAACACTGAAGCTTTCTTT CASRGHMNTEAFF
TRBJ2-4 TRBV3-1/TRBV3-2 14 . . TGTGCCAGCAGCGAAGGTGACGGTAAAAACATTCAGTACTTC CASSEGDGKNIQYF
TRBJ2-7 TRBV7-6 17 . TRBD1 TGTGCCAGCAGCTTAACCCCCCCGGGACAGGGCTCCTACGAGCAGTACTTC CASSLTPPGQGSYEQYF
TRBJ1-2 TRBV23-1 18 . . TGCGCCAGCAGTCAATCGAGACAGCTTGCTACTACTAACTATGGCTACACCTTC CASSQSRQLATTNYGYTF
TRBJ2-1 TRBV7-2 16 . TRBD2 TGTGCCAGCAGCTTCATGACGGGGGGATCTGGCAATGAGCAGTTCTTC CASSFMTGGSGNEQFF
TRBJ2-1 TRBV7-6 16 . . TGTGCCAGCAGCTTATTTAGGAGCGGGCCCAACAATGAGCAGTTCTTC CASSLFRSGPNNEQFF
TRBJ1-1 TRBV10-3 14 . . TGTGCCATCAGTGGGGGACGGATGAACACTGAAGCTTTCTTT CAISGGRMNTEAFF
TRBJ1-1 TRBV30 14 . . TGTGCCTGGTCCCGAGGAGACGGAAGTACTGAAGCTTTCTTT CAWSRGDGSTEAFF
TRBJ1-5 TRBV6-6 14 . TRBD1 TGTGCCAGCAGTCCCGGGACAGAAAATCAGCCCCAGCATTTT CASSPGTENQPQHF
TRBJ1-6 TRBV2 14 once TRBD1 TGTGCCAGCAGTGGACAGGGCGAGGGTTCACCCCTCCACTTT CASSGQGEGSPLHF
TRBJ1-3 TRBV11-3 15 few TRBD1 TGTGCCAGCAGCTTGGGGACAGCGTTTGGAAACACCATATATTTT CASSLGTAFGNTIYF
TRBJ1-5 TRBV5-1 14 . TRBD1 TGCGCCAGCAGCCCAGGGGGCCAAAATCAGCCCCAGCATTTT CASSPGGQNQPQHF
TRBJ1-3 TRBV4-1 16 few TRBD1 TGCGCCAGCAGCCGCCCGGGACAGGGCCCTGGAAACACCATATATTTT CASSRPGQGPGNTIYF
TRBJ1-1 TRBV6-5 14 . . TGTGCCAGCAGTTACTCGGCGGGGGGGACTGAAGCTTTCTTT CASSYSAGGTEAFF
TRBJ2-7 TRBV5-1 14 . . TGCGCCAGCAGCTTGGCCCCAAACCCCTACGAGCAGTACTTC CASSLAPNPYEQYF
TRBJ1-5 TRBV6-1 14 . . TGTGCCAGCAGTTATGTAGAGGGTAATCAGCCCCAGCATTTT CASSYVEGNQPQHF
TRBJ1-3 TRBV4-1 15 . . TGCGCCAGCAGCCAAGACCTGACGGGACTCTTCACCATATATTTT CASSQDLTGLFTIYF
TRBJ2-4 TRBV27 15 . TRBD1 TGTGCCAGCAGTCCTATTGTGACAGGGGCGACCATTCAGTACTTC CASSPIVTGATIQYF
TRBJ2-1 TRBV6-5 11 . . TGTGCCAGCAGTTACTCGGGGGGTCAGTTCTTC CASSYSGGQFF
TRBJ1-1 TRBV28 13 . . TGTGCCAGCACCGCACCCTGGGGCACTGAAGCTTTCTTT CASTAPWGTEAFF
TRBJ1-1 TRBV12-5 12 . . TGTGCTAGTGGTCTTGACCGGAGCGAAGCTTTCTTT CASGLDRSEAFF
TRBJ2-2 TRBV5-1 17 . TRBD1 TGCGCCAGCAGCTTGGTAACGGGACAGGGGGCAACCGGGGAGCTGTTTTTT CASSLVTGQGATGELFF
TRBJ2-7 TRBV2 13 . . TGTGCCAGGGGCACCAGCTCGTCCTACGAGCAGTACTTC CARGTSSSYEQYF
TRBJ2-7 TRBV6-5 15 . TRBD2 TGTGCCAGCAGTTACCCCACTAGCGCTGGGGCTCGGCAGTACTTC CASSYPTSAGARQYF
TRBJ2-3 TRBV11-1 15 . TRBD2 TGTGCCAGCAGCTTAGGTAGCGGGGGTACAGATACGCAGTATTTT CASSLGSGGTDTQYF
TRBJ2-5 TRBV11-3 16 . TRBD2 TGTGCCAGCAGCTCAGATACTAGCGGGTATGAAGAGACCCAGTACTTC CASSSDTSGYEETQYF
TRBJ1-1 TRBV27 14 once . TGTGCCAGCTCTCGGGAGGGGCCGGGCACTGAAGCTTTCTTT CASSREGPGTEAFF
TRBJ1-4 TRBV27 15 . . TGTGCCAGCAGTCCCCTTGGGGAGGGTAATGAAAAACTGTTTTTT CASSPLGEGNEKLFF
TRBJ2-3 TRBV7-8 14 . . TGTGCCAGCGGGGGGGGCTTCAGCACAGATACGCAGTATTTT CASGGGFSTDTQYF
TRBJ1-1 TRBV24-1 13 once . TGTGCCACGGAGCCGGGCTTGGGGGCCATAGCTTTCTTT CATEPGLGAIAFF
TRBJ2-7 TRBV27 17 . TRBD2 TGTGCCAGCAGTTTTTCTCCTCCGACTAGCGGGACTTACGAGCAGTACTTC CASSFSPPTSGTYEQYF